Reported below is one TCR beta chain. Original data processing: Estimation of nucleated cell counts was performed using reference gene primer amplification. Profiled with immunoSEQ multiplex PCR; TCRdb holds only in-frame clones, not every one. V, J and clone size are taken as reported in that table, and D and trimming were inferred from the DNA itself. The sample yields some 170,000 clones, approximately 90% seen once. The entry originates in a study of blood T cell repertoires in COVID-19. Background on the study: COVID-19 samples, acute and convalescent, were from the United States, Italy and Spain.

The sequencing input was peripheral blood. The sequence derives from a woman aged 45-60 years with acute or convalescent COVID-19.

In nucleotides, the CDR3 is TGTGCCAGCAGTGGCACGGGGAAGACTGAAGCTTTCTTT. This sequence encodes CASSGTGKTEAFF. The chain links TRBV2 to TRBJ1-1; D not resolved. V lost 4 bases, J lost 5 bases, and 11 bases lay in between. Germline-derived CDR1 and CDR2 are SNHLY and FYNNEI. This CDR3 is built from 13 residues.